Described below is a single TCR beta chain sequence and its context. There are 11 residues in the CDR3. Germline V gene data show CDR1 as DFQATT and CDR2 as SNEGSKA (reference sequence). V was shortened by 5 bases and J by 8 bases, with 9 bases between the two germline ends. This specimen comes from a study of blood T cell repertoires in COVID-19. Sequenced by immunoSEQ multiplex PCR; TCRdb stores in-frame clones only, minus some. This sample has roughly 29,000 clones; 80% to 85% occur once, and the top ten carry more than 9.5%. This receptor was taken from a man aged 80 or over with active COVID-19. Sequencing was carried out using peripheral blood. The genes are TRBV20-1 and TRBJ2-2, with D unclear. CDR3 sequence (DNA): TGCAGTGCTCGTGACCGTGGGGAGCTGTTTTTT. This codes for CSARDRGELFF.